The 5 T cell receptor beta chains below all came from one sample that was sequenced in a study of PD-1 blockade in classical Hodgkin lymphoma. Every patient experienced relapse after autologous stem cell transplantation, and brentuximab vedotin exposure varied. Clones were read by immunoSEQ multiplex PCR, and TCRdb kept only the in-frame ones, dropping some. The repertoire holds approximately 150,000 clones, 78% seen once, with roughly 8.4% in the top ten. The source was peripheral blood mononuclear cells (PBMCs), collected before the second cycle of nivolumab. Receptors were obtained from a human donor with classical Hodgkin lymphoma.

This clone came up once. The chain combines TRBV12-2 with TRBJ2-1. TRBV12-2 represents a pseudogene. This CDR3 has 12 amino acids. CDR3: CASPPMHNEQFF. CDR3 nucleotide sequence: TGTGCAAGTCCCCCCATGCATAATGAGCAGTTCTTC.

This clone has a handful of counts. The CDR3 protein is CSVEDSAGDEQYF. CDR3 DNA sequence: TGCAGCGTTGAAGATTCGGCGGGAGACGAGCAGTACTTC. The rearrangement joins TRBV29-1 to TRBJ2-7; the match to TRBD2 covers 7 bases. CDR3 length: 13 residues. The V segment lost 0 bases and the J segment 5 bases; nucleotides outside the gene matches: 4. Germline V lookup: CDR1 SQVTM, CDR2 ANQGSEA.

The sample holds many counts of this clone. This chain uses TRBV2 with TRBJ1-2; TRBD1 matches at 7 bases. The CDR3 is made up of 15 amino acids. Looked up from germline, CDR1 is SNHLY and CDR2 is FYNNEI. The J segment lost 3 bases and the V segment lost 5 bases, leaving 9 bases of the junction unmatched. DNA for the CDR3: TGTGCCAGCAGTCCCGCGACAGGGCTCGACTATGGCTACACCTTC. It encodes CASSPATGLDYGYTF.

The chain couples TRBV19 to TRBJ1-4, with unresolved D. V gave up 5 bases and J gave up 0 bases, with 7 bases separating them. The CDR3 length is 14 residues. The V gene's germline CDR1 is LNHDA and CDR2 SQIVND (reference sequence). DNA of the CDR3: TGTGCCAGTAGTGGTACAGCAACTAATGAAAAACTGTTTTTT. Its protein product is CASSGTATNEKLFF.

This chain connects TRBV10-3 to TRBJ2-5; D tentatively fits TRBD1 or TRBD2 (5 bases each). The V end was cut by 10 bases, the J end by 2 bases, with 14 bases between. The length of the CDR3 is 13 residues. CDR1 is ENHRY, CDR2 SYGVKD, per germline. As DNA, the CDR3 is TGTGCCACCGAGGGGCGATCGCAAGAGACCCAGTACTTC. Its translation is CATEGRSQETQYF.